Below are 2 T cell receptor beta chains sequenced from a single sample in a study of tumor-infiltrating lymphocytes in localized non-small cell lung cancer. Generated by immunoSEQ multiplex PCR, the TCRdb table keeps only in-frame clones and is missing some. This sample yields some 10,000 clones, of which 60% are seen a single time; roughly 11% belongs to the top ten. Sequenced material: uninvolved lung tissue not adjacent to the tumor. These receptors originate from a human donor with non-small cell lung cancer.

This chain links TRBV5-1 with TRBJ2-3, with D perhaps TRBD2 (7 bases). Trimming left V 4 bases short and J 3 bases short, with 15 bases between. Looked up from germline, CDR1 is SGHRS and CDR2 is YFSETQ. This CDR3 is 15 amino acids long. CDR3 bases: TGCGCCAGCAGCGACGCCGGGGGGCAAACAGATACGCAGTATTTT. It codes for CASSDAGGQTDTQYF. Full variable domain (missing parts from reference TRBV5-1 and TRBJ2-3): KAGVTQTPRYLIKTRGQQVTLSCSPISGHRSVSWYQQTPGQGLQFLFEYFSETQRNKGNFPGRFSGRQFSNSRSEMNVSTLELGDSALYLCASSDAGGQTDTQYFGPGTRLTVL.

CDR3 sequence reads: CASSLGTGDQPQHF. The CDR3 coding sequence is TGTGCCAGCAGCCTCGGGACAGGGGACCAGCCCCAGCATTTT. The chain recombines TRBV6-5 with TRBJ1-5; TRBD1 aligns across 10 bases. After removal of 6 bases from V and 7 bases from J, the junction contained 6 bases not matched to a gene. Germline loops: CDR1 MNHEY, CDR2 SVGAGI. The CDR3 contains 14 residues.